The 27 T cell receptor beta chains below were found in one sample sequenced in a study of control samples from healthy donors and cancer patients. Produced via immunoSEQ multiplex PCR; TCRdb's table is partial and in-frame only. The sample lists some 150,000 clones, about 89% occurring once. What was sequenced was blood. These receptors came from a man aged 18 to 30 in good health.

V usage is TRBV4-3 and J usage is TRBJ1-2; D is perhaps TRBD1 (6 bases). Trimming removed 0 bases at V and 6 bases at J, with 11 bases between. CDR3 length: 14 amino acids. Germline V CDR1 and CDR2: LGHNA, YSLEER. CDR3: CASSQEQGLDGYTF. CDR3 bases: TGCGCCAGCAGCCAAGAACAGGGCCTAGATGGCTACACCTTC.

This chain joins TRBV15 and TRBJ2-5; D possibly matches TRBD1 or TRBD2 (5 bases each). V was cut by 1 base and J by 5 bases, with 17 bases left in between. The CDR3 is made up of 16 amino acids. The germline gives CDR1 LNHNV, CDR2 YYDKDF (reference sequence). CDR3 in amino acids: CATSRGTVGASETQYF. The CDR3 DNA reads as TGTGCCACCAGCAGAGGCACTGTCGGGGCGAGCGAGACCCAGTACTTC.

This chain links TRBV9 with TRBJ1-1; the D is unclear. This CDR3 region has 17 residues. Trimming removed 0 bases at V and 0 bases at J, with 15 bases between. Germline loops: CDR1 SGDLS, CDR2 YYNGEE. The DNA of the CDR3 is TGTGCCAGCAGCGTAGCTTCGGCAGGACGGGTGAACACTGAAGCTTTCTTT. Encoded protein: CASSVASAGRVNTEAFF.

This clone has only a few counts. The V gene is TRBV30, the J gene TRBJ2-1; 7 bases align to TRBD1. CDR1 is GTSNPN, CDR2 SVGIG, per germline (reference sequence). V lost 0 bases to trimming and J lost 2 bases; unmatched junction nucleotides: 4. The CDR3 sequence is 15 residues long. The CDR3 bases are TGTGCCTGGAGTGTCGGAGACAGGGCCTACAATGAGCAGTTCTTC. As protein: CAWSVGDRAYNEQFF.

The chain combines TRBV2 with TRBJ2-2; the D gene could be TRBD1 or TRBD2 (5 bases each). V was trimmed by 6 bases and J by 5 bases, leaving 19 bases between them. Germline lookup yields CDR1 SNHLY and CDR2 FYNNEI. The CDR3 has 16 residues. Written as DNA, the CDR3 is TGTGCCAGCAGGCTCCAATCCGGGACCGCGACCGGGGAGCTGTTTTTT. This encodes CASRLQSGTATGELFF.

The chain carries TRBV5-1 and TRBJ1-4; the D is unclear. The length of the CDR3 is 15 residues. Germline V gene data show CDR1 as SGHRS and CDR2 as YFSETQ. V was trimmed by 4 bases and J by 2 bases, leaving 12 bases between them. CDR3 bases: TGCGCCAGCAGCCCAAGCGGACCTACTAATGAAAAACTGTTTTTT. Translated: CASSPSGPTNEKLFF.

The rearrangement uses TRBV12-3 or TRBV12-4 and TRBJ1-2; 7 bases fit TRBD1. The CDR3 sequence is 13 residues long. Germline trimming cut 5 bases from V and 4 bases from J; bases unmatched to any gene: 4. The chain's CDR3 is CASSRGRGYGYTF. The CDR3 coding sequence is TGTGCCAGCAGTAGGGGGCGCGGCTATGGCTACACCTTC.

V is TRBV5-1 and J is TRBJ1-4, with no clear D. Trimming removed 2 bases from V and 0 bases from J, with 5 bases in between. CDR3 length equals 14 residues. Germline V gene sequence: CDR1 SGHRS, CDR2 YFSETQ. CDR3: CASSFGSTNEKLFF. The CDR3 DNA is TGCGCCAGCAGCTTCGGATCAACTAATGAAAAACTGTTTTTT.

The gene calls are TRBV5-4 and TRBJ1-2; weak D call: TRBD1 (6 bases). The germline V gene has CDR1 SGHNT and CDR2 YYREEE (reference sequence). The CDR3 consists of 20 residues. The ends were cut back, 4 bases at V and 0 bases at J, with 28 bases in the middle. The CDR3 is CASSPYGTWGQAQPNYGYTF. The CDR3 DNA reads TGTGCCAGCAGCCCATATGGTACTTGGGGGCAAGCACAACCTAACTATGGCTACACCTTC.

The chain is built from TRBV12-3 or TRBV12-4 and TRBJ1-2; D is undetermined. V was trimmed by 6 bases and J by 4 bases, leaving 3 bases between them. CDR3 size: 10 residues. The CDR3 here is CASRGYGYTF. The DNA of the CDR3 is TGTGCCAGCAGGGGCTATGGCTACACCTTC.

The CDR3 loop reads CSVEFGTGHYNEQFF. As DNA, the CDR3 is TGCAGCGTTGAGTTCGGGACAGGACATTACAATGAGCAGTTCTTC. The chain joins TRBV29-1 to TRBJ2-1, with 8 bases matching TRBD1. CDR3 length: 15 amino acids. The V segment lost 3 bases and the J segment 4 bases; nucleotides outside the gene matches: 8. CDR1 and CDR2 from the germline V gene are SQVTM and ANQGSEA.

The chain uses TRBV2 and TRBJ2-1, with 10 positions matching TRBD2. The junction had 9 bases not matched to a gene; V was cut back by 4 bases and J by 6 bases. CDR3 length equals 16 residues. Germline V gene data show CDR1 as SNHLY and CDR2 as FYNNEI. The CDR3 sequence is CASSGLAGTLANEQFF. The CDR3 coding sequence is TGTGCCAGCAGTGGACTAGCGGGTACGTTGGCCAATGAGCAGTTCTTC.

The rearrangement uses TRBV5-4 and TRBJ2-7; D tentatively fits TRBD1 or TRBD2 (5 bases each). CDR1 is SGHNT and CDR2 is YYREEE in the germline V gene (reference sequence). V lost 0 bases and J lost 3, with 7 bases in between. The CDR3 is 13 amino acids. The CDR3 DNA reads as TGTGCCAGCAGCTTGGTGGGGGTCTACGAGCAGTACTTC. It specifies CASSLVGVYEQYF.

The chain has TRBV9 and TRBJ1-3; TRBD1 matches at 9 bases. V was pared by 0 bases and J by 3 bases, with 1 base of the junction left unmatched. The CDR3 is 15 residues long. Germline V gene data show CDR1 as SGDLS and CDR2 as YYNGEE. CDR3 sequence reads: CASSVEGQGGNTIYF. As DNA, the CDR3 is TGTGCCAGCAGCGTAGAGGGACAGGGTGGAAACACCATATATTTT.

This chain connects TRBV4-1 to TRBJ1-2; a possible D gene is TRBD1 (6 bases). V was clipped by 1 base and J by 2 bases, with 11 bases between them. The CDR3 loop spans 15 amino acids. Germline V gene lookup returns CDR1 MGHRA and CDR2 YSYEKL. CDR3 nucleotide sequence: TGCGCCAGCAGCCAAGCGGCAGGGGAGAACTATGGCTACACCTTC. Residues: CASSQAAGENYGYTF.

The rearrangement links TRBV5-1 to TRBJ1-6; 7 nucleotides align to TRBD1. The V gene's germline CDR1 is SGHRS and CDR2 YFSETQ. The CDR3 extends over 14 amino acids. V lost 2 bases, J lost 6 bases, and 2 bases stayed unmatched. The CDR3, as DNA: TGCGCCAGCAGCTTAGGGGGCACTAATTCACCCCTCCACTTT. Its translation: CASSLGGTNSPLHF.

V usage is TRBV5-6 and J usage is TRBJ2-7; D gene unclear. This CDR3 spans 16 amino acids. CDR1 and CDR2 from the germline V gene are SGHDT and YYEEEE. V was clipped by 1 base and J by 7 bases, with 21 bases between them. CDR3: CASSLRSLGPAEEQYF. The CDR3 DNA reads TGTGCCAGCAGCTTGCGGTCCCTTGGCCCGGCGGAAGAGCAGTACTTC.

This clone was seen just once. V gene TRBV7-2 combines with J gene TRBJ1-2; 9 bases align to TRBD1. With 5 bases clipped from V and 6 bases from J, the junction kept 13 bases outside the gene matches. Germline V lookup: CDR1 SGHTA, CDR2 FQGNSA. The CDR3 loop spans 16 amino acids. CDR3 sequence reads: CASSLRVGQGENGYTF. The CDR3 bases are TGTGCCAGCAGCCTCCGCGTGGGACAGGGAGAAAATGGCTACACCTTC.

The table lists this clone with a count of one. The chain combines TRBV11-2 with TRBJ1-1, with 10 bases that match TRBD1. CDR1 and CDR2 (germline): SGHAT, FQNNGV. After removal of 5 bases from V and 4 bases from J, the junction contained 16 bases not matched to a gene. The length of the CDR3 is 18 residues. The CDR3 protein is CASSEAFGQGVRGTEAFF. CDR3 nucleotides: TGTGCCAGCAGCGAGGCCTTCGGACAGGGGGTTCGGGGCACTGAAGCTTTCTTT.

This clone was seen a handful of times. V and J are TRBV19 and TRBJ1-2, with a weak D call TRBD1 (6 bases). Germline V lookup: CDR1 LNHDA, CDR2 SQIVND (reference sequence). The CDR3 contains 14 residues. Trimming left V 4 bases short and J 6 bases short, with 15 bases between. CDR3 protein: CASSNHGQSDGYTF. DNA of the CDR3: TGTGCCAGTAGTAACCACGGACAGTCTGATGGCTACACCTTC.

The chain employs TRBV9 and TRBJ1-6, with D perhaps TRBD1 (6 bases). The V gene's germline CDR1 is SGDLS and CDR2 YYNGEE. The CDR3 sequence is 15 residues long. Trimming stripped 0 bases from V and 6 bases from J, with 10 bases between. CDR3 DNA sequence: TGTGCCAGCAGCGTAGCAGGGGATATTAATTCACCCCTCCACTTT. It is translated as CASSVAGDINSPLHF.

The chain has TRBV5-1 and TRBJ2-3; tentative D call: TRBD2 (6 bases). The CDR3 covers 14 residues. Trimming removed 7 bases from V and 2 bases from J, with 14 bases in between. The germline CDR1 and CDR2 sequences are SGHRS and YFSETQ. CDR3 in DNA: TGCGCCAGCGGCCCGGGACTTCCCACAGATACGCAGTATTTT. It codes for CASGPGLPTDTQYF.

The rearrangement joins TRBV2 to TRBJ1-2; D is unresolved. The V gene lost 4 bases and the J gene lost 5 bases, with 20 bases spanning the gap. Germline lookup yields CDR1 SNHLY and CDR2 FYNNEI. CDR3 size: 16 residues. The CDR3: CASSGFFLGSDYGYTF. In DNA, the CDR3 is TGTGCCAGCAGTGGGTTCTTTTTAGGGTCAGATTATGGCTACACCTTC.

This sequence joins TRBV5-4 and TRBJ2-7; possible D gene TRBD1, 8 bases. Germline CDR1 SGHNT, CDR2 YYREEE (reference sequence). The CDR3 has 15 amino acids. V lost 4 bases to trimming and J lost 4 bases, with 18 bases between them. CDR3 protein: CASSPDDRGGYEQYF. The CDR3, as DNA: TGTGCCAGCAGCCCAGACGACAGGGGAGGGTACGAGCAGTACTTC.

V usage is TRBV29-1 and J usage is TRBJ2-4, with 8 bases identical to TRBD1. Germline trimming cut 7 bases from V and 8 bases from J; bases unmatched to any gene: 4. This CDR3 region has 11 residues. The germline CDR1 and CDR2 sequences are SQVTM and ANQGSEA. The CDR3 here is CSGAQGDIQYF. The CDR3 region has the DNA TGCAGCGGTGCACAGGGGGACATTCAGTACTTC.

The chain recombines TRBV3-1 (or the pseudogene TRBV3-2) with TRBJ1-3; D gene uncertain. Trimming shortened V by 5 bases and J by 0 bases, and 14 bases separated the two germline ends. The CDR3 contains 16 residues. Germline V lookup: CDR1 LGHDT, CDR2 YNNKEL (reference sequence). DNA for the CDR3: TGTGCCAGCAGCTACTCGGCGCGGCTCTCTGGAAACACCATATATTTT. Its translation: CASSYSARLSGNTIYF.

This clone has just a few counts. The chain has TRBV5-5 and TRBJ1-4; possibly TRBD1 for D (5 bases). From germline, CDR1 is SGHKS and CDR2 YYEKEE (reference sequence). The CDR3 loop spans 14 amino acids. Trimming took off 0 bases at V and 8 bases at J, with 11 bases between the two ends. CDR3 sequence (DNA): TGTGCCAGCAGCTTGGGCAACAGGTTCGAAAAACTGTTTTTT. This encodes CASSLGNRFEKLFF.